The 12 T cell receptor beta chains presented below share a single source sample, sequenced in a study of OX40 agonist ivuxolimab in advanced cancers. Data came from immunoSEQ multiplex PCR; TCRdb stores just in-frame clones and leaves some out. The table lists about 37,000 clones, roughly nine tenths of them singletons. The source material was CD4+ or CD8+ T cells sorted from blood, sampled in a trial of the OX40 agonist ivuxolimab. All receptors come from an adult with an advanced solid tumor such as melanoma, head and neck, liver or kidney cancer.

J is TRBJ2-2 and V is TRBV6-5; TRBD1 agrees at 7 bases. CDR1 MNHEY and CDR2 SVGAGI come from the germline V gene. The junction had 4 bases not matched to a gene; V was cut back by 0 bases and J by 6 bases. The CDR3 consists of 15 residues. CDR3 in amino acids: CASSYSIQGSGELFF. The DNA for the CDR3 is TGTGCCAGCAGTTACTCGATACAGGGGTCCGGGGAGCTGTTTTTT.

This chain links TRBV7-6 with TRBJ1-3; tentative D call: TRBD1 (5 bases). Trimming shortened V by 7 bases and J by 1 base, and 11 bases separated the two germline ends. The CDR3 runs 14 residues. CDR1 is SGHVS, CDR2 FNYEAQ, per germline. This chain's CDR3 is CASTQEGSGNTIYF. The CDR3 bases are TGTGCCAGCACCCAGGAGGGGTCTGGAAACACCATATATTTT.

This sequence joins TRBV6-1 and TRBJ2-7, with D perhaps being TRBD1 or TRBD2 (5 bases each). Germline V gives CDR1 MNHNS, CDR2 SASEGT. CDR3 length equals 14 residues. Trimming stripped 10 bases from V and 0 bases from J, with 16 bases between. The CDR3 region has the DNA TGTGCCACTCCTAGAGGGGAGAGCTCCTACGAGCAGTACTTC. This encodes CATPRGESSYEQYF.

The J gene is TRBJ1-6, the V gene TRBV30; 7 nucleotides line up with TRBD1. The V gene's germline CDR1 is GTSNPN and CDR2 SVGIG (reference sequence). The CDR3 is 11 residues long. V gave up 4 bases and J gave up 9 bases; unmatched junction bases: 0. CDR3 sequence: CAWTGGSPLHF. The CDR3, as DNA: TGTGCCTGGACAGGGGGTTCACCCCTCCACTTT.

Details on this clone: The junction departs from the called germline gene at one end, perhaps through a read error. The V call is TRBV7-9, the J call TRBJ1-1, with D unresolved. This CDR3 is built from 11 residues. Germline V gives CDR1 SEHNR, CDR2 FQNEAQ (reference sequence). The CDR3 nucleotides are TGTGCCAGCAGCATAGCGGGTGAAGCTTTCTTT. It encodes CASSIAGEAFF.

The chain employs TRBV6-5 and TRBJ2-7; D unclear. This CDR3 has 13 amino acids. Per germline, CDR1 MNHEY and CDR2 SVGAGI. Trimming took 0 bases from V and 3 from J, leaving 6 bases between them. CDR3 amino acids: CASSYSMGYEQYF. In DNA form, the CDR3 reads TGTGCCAGCAGTTACTCGATGGGCTACGAGCAGTACTTC.

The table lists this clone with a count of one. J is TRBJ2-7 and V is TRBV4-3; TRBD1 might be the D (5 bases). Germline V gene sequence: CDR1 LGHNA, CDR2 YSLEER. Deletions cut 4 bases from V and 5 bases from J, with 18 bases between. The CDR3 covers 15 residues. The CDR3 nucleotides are TGCGCCAGCAGCCCCGACAGAGGAATAGGCAACGAGCAGTACTTC. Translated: CASSPDRGIGNEQYF.

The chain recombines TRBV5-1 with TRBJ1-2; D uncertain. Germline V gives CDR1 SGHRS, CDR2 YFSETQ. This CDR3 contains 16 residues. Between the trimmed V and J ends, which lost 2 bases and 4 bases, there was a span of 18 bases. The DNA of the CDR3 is TGCGCCAGCAGCTTCCAACCCAGCGCTCCCCTCTATGGCTACACCTTC. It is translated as CASSFQPSAPLYGYTF.

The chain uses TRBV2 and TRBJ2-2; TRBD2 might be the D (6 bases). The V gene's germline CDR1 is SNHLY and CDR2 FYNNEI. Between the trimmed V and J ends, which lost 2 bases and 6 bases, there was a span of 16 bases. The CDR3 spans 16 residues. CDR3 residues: CASSEWQGGTAGELFF. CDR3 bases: TGTGCCAGCAGTGAATGGCAGGGAGGTACCGCCGGGGAGCTGTTTTTT.

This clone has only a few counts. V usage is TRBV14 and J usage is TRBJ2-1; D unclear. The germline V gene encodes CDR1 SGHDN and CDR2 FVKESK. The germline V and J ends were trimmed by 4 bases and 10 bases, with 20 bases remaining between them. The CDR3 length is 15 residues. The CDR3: CASSPIPEPSVEQFF. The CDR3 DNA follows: TGTGCCAGCAGCCCCATACCCGAGCCGAGCGTGGAGCAGTTCTTC.

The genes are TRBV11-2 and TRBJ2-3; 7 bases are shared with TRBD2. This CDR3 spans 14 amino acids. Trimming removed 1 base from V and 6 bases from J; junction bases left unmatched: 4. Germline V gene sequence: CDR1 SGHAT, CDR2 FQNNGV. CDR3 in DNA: TGTGCCAGCAGCTTAGCGGGGGGTGCCGATACGCAGTATTTT. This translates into CASSLAGGADTQYF.

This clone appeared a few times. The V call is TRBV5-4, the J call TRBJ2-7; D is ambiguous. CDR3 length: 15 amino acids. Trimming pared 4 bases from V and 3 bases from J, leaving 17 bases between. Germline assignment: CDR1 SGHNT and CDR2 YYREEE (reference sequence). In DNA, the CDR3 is TGTGCCAGCAGCAACCAGGATAGGAGCTACTACGAGCAGTACTTC. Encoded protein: CASSNQDRSYYEQYF. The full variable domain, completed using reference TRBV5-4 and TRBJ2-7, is ETGVTQSPTHLIKTRGQQVTLRCSSQSGHNTVSWYQQALGQGPQFIFQYYREEENGRGNFPPRFSGLQFPNYSSELNVNALELDDSALYLCASSNQDRSYYEQYFGPGTRLTVT.